These 9 T cell receptor beta chains were sequenced from one sample in a study of cytomegalovirus exposure and HLA in healthy donors. 60 Vbeta and 13 Jbeta primers were used in PCR. TCRdb's table, derived via immunoSEQ multiplex PCR, lists solely in-frame clones and lacks some. Seen here are 200,000 or so clones, more than 75% observed once, and the top ten hold 0.8%. Sequencing was done on a sample of PBMCs. Receptors originate from a woman under 30 in good health and CMV-seronegative.

This rearrangement joins TRBV4-2 to TRBJ1-1; D possibly corresponds to TRBD1 (6 bases). Trimming took off 3 bases at V and 4 bases at J, with 12 bases between the two ends. Germline lookup yields CDR1 LGHNA and CDR2 YNFKEQ. This CDR3 has 14 residues. This chain's CDR3 is CASSQGGAATEAFF. The CDR3 DNA is TGTGCCAGCAGCCAGGGGGGGGCGGCCACTGAAGCTTTCTTT.

Of note for this clone: This CDR3 is also generated by other DNA sequences in the sample. V gene TRBV7-9 combines with J gene TRBJ2-5, with TRBD2 as a possible D gene (6 bases). This CDR3 is 14 amino acids long. Trimming removed 0 bases from V and 1 base from J, with 6 bases in between. In germline, CDR1 is SEHNR, CDR2 FQNEAQ (reference sequence). The chain's CDR3 is CASSLAGGQETQYF. The CDR3 DNA follows: TGTGCCAGCAGCTTAGCGGGGGGCCAAGAGACCCAGTACTTC. The full variable domain, with the rest looked up from reference TRBV7-9 and TRBJ2-5, is DTGVSQNPRHKITKRGQNVTFRCDPISEHNRLYWYRQTLGQGPEFLTYFQNEAQLEKSRLLSDRFSAERPKGSFSTLEIQRTEQGDSAMYLCASSLAGGQETQYFGPGTRLLVL.

This clone came up once. The genes are TRBV27 and TRBJ1-2; D is possibly TRBD1 (6 bases). V gave up 4 bases and J gave up 7 bases, with 19 bases separating them. Germline V gene sequence: CDR1 MNHEY, CDR2 SMNVEV (reference sequence). CDR3 length: 15 residues. The CDR3 bases are TGTGCCAGCAGTTCCCGACAGGCCGGGACCGCTGGCTACACCTTC. The encoded protein is CASSSRQAGTAGYTF.

This sequence joins TRBV11-2 and TRBJ2-5; 9 bases align to TRBD2. Germline-derived CDR1 and CDR2 are SGHAT and FQNNGV. The CDR3 extends over 14 amino acids. Trimming at V came to 5 bases and at J to 3 bases, leaving 4 bases not matched to a gene. The CDR3 DNA reads TGTGCCAGCAGCCCGCTAGCGGGGAAAGAGACCCAGTACTTC. Translated: CASSPLAGKETQYF.

DNA for the CDR3: TGTGCCAGCAGTTCCAGCGGTACCTACAATGAGCAGTTCTTC. This encodes CASSSSGTYNEQFF. The chain is built from TRBV6-5 and TRBJ2-1; D might be TRBD2 (5 bases). Trimming removed 4 bases from V and 2 bases from J, with 9 bases in between. This CDR3 has 14 amino acids. Germline V gene data show CDR1 as MNHEY and CDR2 as SVGAGI.

The chain carries TRBV19 and TRBJ1-2, with TRBD1 matching 7 bases. The junction had 4 bases not matched to a gene; V was cut back by 8 bases and J by 4 bases. CDR1 and CDR2 (germline): LNHDA, SQIVND (reference sequence). The CDR3 extends over 12 amino acids. The CDR3 spells CASRQGSYGYTF. The CDR3 DNA is TGTGCCAGTCGACAGGGCAGCTATGGCTACACCTTC.

The V call is TRBV5-1, the J call TRBJ1-1, with D unclear. The CDR3 loop spans 13 amino acids. Per germline, CDR1 SGHRS and CDR2 YFSETQ. Trimming shortened V by 4 bases and J by 4 bases, and 11 bases separated the two germline ends. The CDR3: CASSSAGVTEAFF. CDR3 bases: TGCGCCAGCAGCAGCGCCGGTGTCACTGAAGCTTTCTTT.

The J gene is TRBJ1-4, the V gene TRBV30, with 7 nucleotides matching TRBD1. The germline V gene encodes CDR1 GTSNPN and CDR2 SVGIG (reference sequence). J gave up 2 bases and V 0 bases, and 0 bases lay outside the gene matches. The length of the CDR3 is 14 residues. CDR3 sequence (DNA): TGTGCCTGGAGTGTGGGACAGACTAATGAAAAACTGTTTTTT. It specifies CAWSVGQTNEKLFF.

The chain employs TRBV10-1 and TRBJ1-6; the D gene is possibly TRBD1 (6 bases). V lost 6 bases and J 9 bases, leaving 12 bases between the germline ends. Germline loops: CDR1 WNHNN, CDR2 SYGVQD (reference sequence). The CDR3 consists of 13 residues. CDR3 in amino acids: CASSRDTGSPLHF. The CDR3 nucleotides are TGCGCCAGCAGCCGGGACACTGGTTCACCCCTCCACTTT.